This T cell receptor beta chain was captured by sequencing in a study of cytotoxic CD8 clonotypes in ibrutinib-treated CLL. General study points: Clonality was elevated at ibrutinib response and had returned toward baseline at progression.

Only in-frame clones appear in the TCRdb table, and some are missing; sequencing was by immunoSEQ multiplex PCR. The sample carries about 85,000 clones, about 85% recorded once. As to this clone: Its antigen is as yet unknown.

The ends were cut back, 3 bases at V and 3 bases at J, with 18 bases in the middle. Germline V gene lookup returns CDR1 MNHNS and CDR2 SASEGT. The CDR3 length is 16 residues. This clonotype originated in a human donor with chronic lymphocytic leukemia. The sequencing used PBMCs, collected after 12 months of ibrutinib treatment. The chain links TRBV6-1 to TRBJ2-7; tentatively, D is TRBD2 (7 bases). DNA of the CDR3: TGTGCCAGCAGTGATCATCGGGGGGCGGGCCACTACGAGCAGTACTTC. Translation: CASSDHRGAGHYEQYF.